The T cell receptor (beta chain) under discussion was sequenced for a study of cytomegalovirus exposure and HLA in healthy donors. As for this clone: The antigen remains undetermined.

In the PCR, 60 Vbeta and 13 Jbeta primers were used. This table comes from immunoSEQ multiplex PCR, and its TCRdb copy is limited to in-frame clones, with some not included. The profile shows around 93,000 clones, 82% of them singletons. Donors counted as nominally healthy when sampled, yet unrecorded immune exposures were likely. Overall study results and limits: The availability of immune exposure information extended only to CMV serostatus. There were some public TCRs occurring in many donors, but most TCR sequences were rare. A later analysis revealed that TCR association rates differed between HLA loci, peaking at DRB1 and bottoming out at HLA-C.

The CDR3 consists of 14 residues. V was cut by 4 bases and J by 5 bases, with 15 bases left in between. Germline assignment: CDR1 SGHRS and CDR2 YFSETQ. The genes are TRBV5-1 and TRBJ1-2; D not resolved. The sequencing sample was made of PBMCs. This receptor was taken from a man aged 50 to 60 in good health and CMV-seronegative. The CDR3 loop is CASSPGAVAYGYTF. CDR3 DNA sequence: TGCGCCAGCAGCCCAGGCGCCGTCGCATATGGCTACACCTTC.